Below are 7 T cell receptor beta chains sequenced from a single sample in a study of T cells in Graves' hyperthyroidism and ophthalmopathy. Researchers amplified the TCR beta CDR3 regions from RNA transcripts. The study used the HTBI primer set for a first-round RT-PCR of the TCR CDR3. One entry per CDR3 protein, called by TCRdb with MiXCR from the multiplex PCR reads. The profile shows around 600,000 distinct CDR3 sequences, around a sixth of them singletons. Sequenced sample: blood. The receptors originated from a woman in her 30s with Graves' hyperthyroidism.

This clonotype was seen only a few times. This chain connects TRBV10-3 to TRBJ2-1, with TRBD2 identical over 8 bases. The trim removed 5 bases at V and 8 bases at J, leaving 11 bases unmatched. This CDR3 is 15 amino acids long. The germline gives CDR1 ENHRY, CDR2 SYGVKD. The CDR3 coding sequence is TGTGCCATCAGTCCCGGCAGCGGGAGATTATATGAGCAGTTCTTC. As protein: CAISPGSGRLYEQFF.

This chain links TRBV4-1 with TRBJ2-1, with 14 bases aligning to TRBD2. The junction had 4 bases not matched to a gene; V was cut back by 0 bases and J by 6 bases. This CDR3 spans 17 amino acids. Germline V gene sequence: CDR1 MGHRA, CDR2 YSYEKL. For the CDR3, the DNA is TGCGCCAGCAGCCAAGACACCGGGACTAGCGGGAGCAATGAGCAGTTCTTC. Amino acid sequence: CASSQDTGTSGSNEQFF.

Comment on this clonotype: The junction differs from germline at one of its ends, possibly a read error. The CDR3 region has the DNA TGTGCCAGCAGTCCTTGGGGGACAGGGGTGAACGGGGGGCTGTTTTTT. Translation gives CASSPWGTGVNGGLFF. This chain uses TRBV28 with TRBJ2-2; TRBD1 matches 10 bases. The CDR3 length is 16 residues. Germline lookup yields CDR1 MDHEN and CDR2 SYDVKM. The variable domain in full, completed from reference TRBV28 and TRBJ2-2, reads DVKVTQSSRYLVKRTGEKVFLECVQDMDHENMFWYRQDPGLGLRLIYFSYDVKMKEKGDIPEGYSVSREKKERFSLILESASTNQTSMYLCASSPWGTGVNGGLFFGEGSRLTVL.

This clonotype appeared a few times. The chain employs TRBV15 and TRBJ2-3; weak D call: TRBD2 (5 bases). There are 14 residues in the CDR3. The V end was cut by 6 bases, the J end by 0 bases, with 10 bases between. Per the germline V gene, CDR1 is LNHNV and CDR2 is YYDKDF (reference sequence). CDR3 protein: CATSYRTSTDTQYF. CDR3 DNA: TGTGCCACCAGTTATAGGACTAGCACAGATACGCAGTATTTT.

The genes are TRBV5-6 and TRBJ2-2; D may be TRBD1 (6 bases). Per germline, CDR1 SGHDT and CDR2 YYEEEE. This CDR3 spans 16 amino acids. With 0 bases removed from V and 1 base from J, the gap between germline ends came to 10 bases. The CDR3 spells CASSLGPRGNTGELFF. The CDR3 DNA sequence: TGTGCCAGCAGCTTGGGGCCCAGGGGGAACACCGGGGAGCTGTTTTTT.

This clonotype was counted many times. J is TRBJ1-1 and V is TRBV20-1; 9 nucleotides agree with TRBD1. The germline gives CDR1 DFQATT, CDR2 SNEGSKA (reference sequence). The CDR3 is 15 residues long. Trimming removed 1 base from V and 4 bases from J; junction bases left unmatched: 7. CDR3 bases: TGCAGTGCTAGAGGCATAGGACAGGGGAGCACTGAAGCTTTCTTT. Protein sequence: CSARGIGQGSTEAFF.

This clonotype came up once. A much more abundant neighbour one base away suggests this may be a read error. The chain couples TRBV7-9 to TRBJ1-1; D perhaps matches TRBD1 (5 bases). The V gene's germline CDR1 is SEHNR and CDR2 FQNEAQ (reference sequence). The CDR3 consists of 13 residues. V shed 11 bases and J shed 4 bases, with 17 bases lying between them. CDR3 nucleotide sequence: TGTGCCTACACGGGGGGAGGAAGCACTGAAGCTTTCTTT. Translation gives CAYTGGGSTEAFF.